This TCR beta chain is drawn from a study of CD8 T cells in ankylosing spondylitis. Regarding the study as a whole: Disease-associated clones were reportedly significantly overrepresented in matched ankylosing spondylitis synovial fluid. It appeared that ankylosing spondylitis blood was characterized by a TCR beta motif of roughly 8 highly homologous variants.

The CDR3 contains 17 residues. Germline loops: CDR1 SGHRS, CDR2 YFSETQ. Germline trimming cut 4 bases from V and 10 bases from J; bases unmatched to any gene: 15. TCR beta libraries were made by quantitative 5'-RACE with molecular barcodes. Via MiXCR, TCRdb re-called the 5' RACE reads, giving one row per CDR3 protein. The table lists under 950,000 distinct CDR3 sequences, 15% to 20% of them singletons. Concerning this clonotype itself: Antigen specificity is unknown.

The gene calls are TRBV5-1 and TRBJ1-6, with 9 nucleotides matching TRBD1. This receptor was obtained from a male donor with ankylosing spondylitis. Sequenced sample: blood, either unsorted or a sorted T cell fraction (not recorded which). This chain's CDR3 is CASSRLKTGTGWSPLHF. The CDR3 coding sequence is TGCGCCAGCAGCCGCCTGAAGACCGGGACAGGGTGGTCACCCCTCCACTTT.